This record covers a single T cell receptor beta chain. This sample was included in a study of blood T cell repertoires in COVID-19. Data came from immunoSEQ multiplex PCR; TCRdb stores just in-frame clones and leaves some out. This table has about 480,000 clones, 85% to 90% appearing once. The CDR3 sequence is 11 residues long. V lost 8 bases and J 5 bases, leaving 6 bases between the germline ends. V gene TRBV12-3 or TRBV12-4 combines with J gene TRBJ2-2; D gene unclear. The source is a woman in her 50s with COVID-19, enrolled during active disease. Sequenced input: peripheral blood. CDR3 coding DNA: TGTGCCAGCCGCGGAACCGGGGAGCTGTTTTTT. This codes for CASRGTGELFF.